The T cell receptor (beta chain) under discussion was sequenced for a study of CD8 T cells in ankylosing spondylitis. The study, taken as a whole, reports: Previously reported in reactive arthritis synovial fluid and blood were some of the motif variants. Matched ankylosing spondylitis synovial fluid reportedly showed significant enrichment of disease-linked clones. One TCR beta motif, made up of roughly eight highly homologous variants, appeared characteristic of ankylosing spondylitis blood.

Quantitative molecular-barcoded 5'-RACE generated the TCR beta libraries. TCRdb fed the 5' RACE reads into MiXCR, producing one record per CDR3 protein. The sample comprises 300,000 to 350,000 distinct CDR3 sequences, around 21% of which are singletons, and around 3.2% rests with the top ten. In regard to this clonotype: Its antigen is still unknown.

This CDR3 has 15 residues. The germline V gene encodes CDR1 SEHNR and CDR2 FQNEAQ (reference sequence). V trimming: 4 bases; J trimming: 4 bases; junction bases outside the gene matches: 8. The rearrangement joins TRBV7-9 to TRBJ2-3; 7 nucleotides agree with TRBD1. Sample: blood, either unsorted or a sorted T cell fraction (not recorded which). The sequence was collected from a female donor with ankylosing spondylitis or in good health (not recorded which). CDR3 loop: CASSSGQVRSDTQYF. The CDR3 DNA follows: TGTGCCAGCAGCTCCGGACAGGTCAGGTCAGATACGCAGTATTTT.